Listed here are 17 T cell receptor beta chains from one sample, sequenced in a study of T cells in women clearing cervical HPV infection. Using immunoSEQ multiplex PCR, the repertoire was profiled, and TCRdb retains in-frame clones only, with some absent. The sample has about 31,000 clones, and its top ten clones hold more than 8%. The sequencing sample was made of blood buffy coat. These receptors originate from a woman between 18 and 70 years old with a cervical HPV16 infection that either progressed to CIN3+ or cleared (not recorded which).

As for this clone: The CDR3 is cut off 3 residues early in the read; its end comes from the germline J gene. V gene TRBV5-6 combines with J gene TRBJ2-5; possibly TRBD1 for D (6 bases). The length of the CDR3 is 15 residues. Germline V gene data show CDR1 as SGHDT and CDR2 as YYEEEE. Trimming took off 4 bases at V and 5 bases at J, with 18 bases between the two ends. Incomplete CDR3 DNA: TGTGCCAGCAGCGGAAACCCAGGGGTAGGGGAGACC. Its translation: CASSGNPGVGET. The whole CDR3 is CASSGNPGVGETQYF.

In regard to this clone: The read terminates 3 residues ahead of where the CDR3 ends, so the germline J gene completes it. The V gene is TRBV7-2, the J gene TRBJ2-3; possibly TRBD1 for D (5 bases). Per the germline V gene, CDR1 is SGHTA and CDR2 is FQGNSA. The CDR3 length is 13 residues. The CDR3 loop reads CASSFRVQETQYF. The DNA read from the CDR3 is TGTGCCAGCAGCTTCAGGGTTCAAGAGACG.

A remark on this clone: Coverage ceases 3 residues before the CDR3 finishes, and the germline J gene fills in the end. Other DNA sequences within the sample encode an identical CDR3. The chain uses TRBV20-1 and TRBJ1-1; 7 bases are a match to TRBD1. The CDR3 loop spans 14 amino acids. V trimming: 6 bases; J trimming: 1 base; junction bases outside the gene matches: 8. From germline, CDR1 is DFQATT and CDR2 SNEGSKA (reference sequence). This CDR3 reads CSAPGQTTNTEAFF. The covered CDR3 bases are TGCAGTGCACCGGGACAGACCACGAACACTGAA.

Note on this clone: The read falls 3 residues short of the CDR3 end, and the missing part is taken from the germline J gene. The chain recombines TRBV29-1 with TRBJ2-2; 9 nucleotides align to TRBD2. The CDR3 contains 16 residues. The germline V gene encodes CDR1 SQVTM and CDR2 ANQGSEA. After removal of 4 bases from V and 7 bases from J, the junction contained 13 bases not matched to a gene. Incomplete CDR3 DNA: TGCAGCGTTGCCCCGGAAAGTAGCGGGAGAATCGGGGAG. It translates to CSVAPESSGRIGE. The whole CDR3 protein is CSVAPESSGRIGELFF.

In regard to this clone: The read ends 3 residues before the CDR3 terminus; that terminus is restored from the germline J gene. The V call is TRBV7-2, the J call TRBJ1-5; TRBD1 might be the D (5 bases). Trimming pared 7 bases from V and 5 bases from J, leaving 12 bases between. Germline values: CDR1 SGHTA, CDR2 FQGNSA. The CDR3 sequence is 13 residues long. The CDR3 sequence: CASTSGPHQPQHF. The CDR3 bases that were read are TGTGCCAGCACCTCAGGGCCCCATCAGCCC.

For this clone: The CDR3 end falls 3 residues outside the read, so it is completed with the germline J gene. This chain joins TRBV5-1 and TRBJ2-7; tentative D call: TRBD1 (5 bases). The CDR3 covers 15 residues. V was clipped by 1 base and J by 3 bases, with 14 bases between them. Germline assignment: CDR1 SGHRS and CDR2 YFSETQ. The CDR3 DNA, read in part, is TGCGCCAGCAGCTTGACCGTCGACAGTGGCTACGAG. Translating it yields CASSLTVDSGYE. The entire CDR3 protein reads CASSLTVDSGYEQYF.

A note on this clone: The sequence runs out 3 residues before the end of the CDR3; the remainder is reconstructed from the germline J gene. The chain combines TRBV14 with TRBJ1-6, with D unclear. V was pared by 4 bases and J by 4 bases, with 5 bases between. Germline CDR1 is SGHDN and CDR2 is FVKESK. This CDR3 is built from 13 residues. CDR3 residues: CASSPVYNSPLHF. The sequenced CDR3 bases are TGTGCCAGCAGCCCAGTATATAATTCACCC.

Regarding this clone: Mismatch with germline at one junction end may stem from a read error. The read ends 3 residues before the CDR3 terminus; that terminus is restored from the germline J gene. Other DNA variants within this sample encode the same CDR3. V and J are TRBV11-2 and TRBJ1-3, with a weak D call TRBD1 (5 bases). The germline CDR1 and CDR2 sequences are SGHAT and FQNNGV. The CDR3 contains 13 residues. The CDR3 DNA, read in part, is TGTGCCAGCAGCTTTCAGGGAGCAAACACA. The encoded protein is CASSFQGANT. The CDR3 in full is CASSFQGANTIYF. The full variable domain, with the rest looked up from reference TRBV11-2 and TRBJ1-3, is EAGVAQSPRYKIIEKRQSVAFWCNPISGHATLYWYQQILGQGPKLLIQFQNNGVVDDSQLPKDRFSAERLKGVDSTLKIQPAKLEDSAVYLCASSFQGANTIYFGEGSWLTVV.

CDR3 DNA, as far as it was read: TGTGCCAGCAGCCCGAAGGGTGATTCACCC. It codes for CASSPKGDSP. The whole CDR3 reads CASSPKGDSPLHF. The chain links TRBV2 to TRBJ1-6; no reliable D call. The sequence runs out 3 residues before the end of the CDR3; the remainder is reconstructed from the germline J gene. From germline, CDR1 is SNHLY and CDR2 FYNNEI. V lost 6 bases to trimming and J lost 8 bases, with 11 bases between them. The CDR3 totals 13 residues.

The CDR3 here is CASSGGLFGDTEAFF. The part of the CDR3 DNA that was read is TGTGCCAGCTCAGGCGGGCTGTTTGGGGACACTGAA. V usage is TRBV18 and J usage is TRBJ1-1; D remains unclear. The missing CDR3 end, 3 residues past where the read stops, is filled in from the germline J gene. Germline V gene lookup returns CDR1 KGHSH and CDR2 LQKENI. The V gene lost 5 bases and the J gene lost 3 bases, with 16 bases spanning the gap. The CDR3 contains 15 residues.

The part of the CDR3 DNA that was read is TGTGCCAGCTCCCCCGGACAGGGAGTGGGAGGC. This encodes CASSPGQGVGG. The entire CDR3 reads CASSPGQGVGGYTF. This rearrangement joins TRBV18 to TRBJ1-2; 8 nucleotides align to TRBD1. The read stops 3 residues short of the end of the CDR3; the missing end is completed from the germline J gene. CDR1 KGHSH and CDR2 LQKENI come from the germline V gene. CDR3 length: 14 residues.

Points on this clone: The observed sequence ends 3 residues before the CDR3 terminus, with the missing tail filled in from the germline J gene. The chain employs TRBV20-1 and TRBJ1-1; 7 bases are shared with TRBD1. This CDR3 has 16 amino acids. Trimming cost V 6 bases and J 0 bases; bases outside gene matches: 13. Germline V CDR1 and CDR2: DFQATT, SNEGSKA (reference sequence). CDR3 region: CSAISWDRAMNTEAFF. The sequenced CDR3 bases are TGCAGTGCCATTAGCTGGGACAGAGCTATGAACACTGAA.

On this clone itself: The DNA ends 3 residues before the CDR3 does, and the rest of the CDR3 is filled in from the germline J gene. The rearrangement links TRBV2 to TRBJ2-3; tentative D call: TRBD2 (6 bases). The CDR3 has 16 residues. V lost 6 bases and J 4 bases, leaving 20 bases between the germline ends. Germline-derived CDR1 and CDR2 are SNHLY and FYNNEI. CDR3: CASSPLRSGGADTQYF. The covered CDR3 bases are TGTGCCAGCAGCCCCCTCAGGAGCGGCGGGGCAGATACG.

On this clone itself: The read ends 3 residues before the CDR3 terminus; that terminus is restored from the germline J gene. The rearrangement joins TRBV13 to TRBJ2-7, with unresolved D. CDR3 size: 14 residues. The germline CDR1 and CDR2 sequences are PRHDT and FYEKMQ (reference sequence). V was shortened by 1 base and J by 6 bases, with 13 bases between the two germline ends. Incomplete CDR3 DNA: TGTGCCAGCAGCTTAGTTCGGCTAGGTGGCGAG. This translates into CASSLVRLGGE. In full, the CDR3 is CASSLVRLGGEQYF.

Regarding this clone: Read sequence stops 3 residues before the CDR3 end, and the germline J gene provides the missing end. This chain joins TRBV18 and TRBJ2-5; 11 bases are a match to TRBD1. The CDR3 spans 16 residues. Per the germline V gene, CDR1 is KGHSH and CDR2 is LQKENI. With 4 bases clipped from V and 1 base from J, the junction kept 5 bases outside the gene matches. This CDR3 reads CASSRRDRGTQETQYF. The part of the CDR3 DNA that was read is TGTGCCAGCTCACGCCGGGACAGGGGGACCCAAGAGACC.

The CDR3 sequence: CASSLAETSYDYTF. The DNA read from the CDR3 is TGTGCCAGCAGCTTAGCAGAGACTAGCTACGAC. The chain recombines TRBV7-6 with TRBJ1-2, with unresolved D. The CDR3 end is not reached by the read, which stops 3 residues before it; the germline J gene fills it in. CDR3 length: 14 amino acids. Germline CDR1 SGHVS, CDR2 FNYEAQ.

Note on this clone: Sequencing ends 3 residues short of the CDR3 end; the germline J gene provides the rest. The chain recombines TRBV14 with TRBJ2-7; possibly TRBD1 for D (5 bases). The length of the CDR3 is 14 residues. The V gene lost 1 base and the J gene lost 3 bases, with 10 bases spanning the gap. Germline CDR1 and CDR2: SGHDN and FVKESK. CDR3 residues: CASSQGWQGYEQYF. The part of the CDR3 DNA that was read is TGTGCCAGCAGCCAAGGATGGCAGGGCTACGAG.